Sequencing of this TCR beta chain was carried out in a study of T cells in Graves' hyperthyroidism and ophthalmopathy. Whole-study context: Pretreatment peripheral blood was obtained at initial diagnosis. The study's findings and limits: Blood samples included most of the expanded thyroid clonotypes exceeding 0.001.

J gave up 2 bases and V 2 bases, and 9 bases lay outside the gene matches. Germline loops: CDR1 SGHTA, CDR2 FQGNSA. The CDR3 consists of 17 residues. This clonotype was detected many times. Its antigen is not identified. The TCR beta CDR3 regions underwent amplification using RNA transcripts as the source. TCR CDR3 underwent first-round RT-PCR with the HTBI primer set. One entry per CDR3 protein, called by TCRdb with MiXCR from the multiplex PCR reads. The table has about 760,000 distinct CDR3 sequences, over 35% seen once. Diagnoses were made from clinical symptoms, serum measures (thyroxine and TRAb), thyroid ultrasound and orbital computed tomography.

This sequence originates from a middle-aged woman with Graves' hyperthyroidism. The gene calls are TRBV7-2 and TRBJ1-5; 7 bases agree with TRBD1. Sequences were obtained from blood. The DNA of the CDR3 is TGTGCCAGCAGCTTATGGCAGGGGGAAACCGGCAATCAGCCCCAGCATTTT. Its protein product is CASSLWQGETGNQPQHF.